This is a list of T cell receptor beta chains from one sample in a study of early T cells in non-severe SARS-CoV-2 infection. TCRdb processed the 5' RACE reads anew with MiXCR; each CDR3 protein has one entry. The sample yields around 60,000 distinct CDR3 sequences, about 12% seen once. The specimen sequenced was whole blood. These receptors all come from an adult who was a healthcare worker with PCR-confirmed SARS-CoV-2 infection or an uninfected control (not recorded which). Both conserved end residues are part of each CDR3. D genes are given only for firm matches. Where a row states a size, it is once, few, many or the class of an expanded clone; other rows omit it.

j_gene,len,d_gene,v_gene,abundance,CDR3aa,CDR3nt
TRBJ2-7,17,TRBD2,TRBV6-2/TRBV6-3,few,CASSYAMGSGATYEQYF,TGTGCCAGCAGTTACGCGATGGGTAGCGGGGCCACCTACGAGCAGTACTTC
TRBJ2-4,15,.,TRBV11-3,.,CASSFHGGIKNIQYF,TGTGCCAGCAGCTTTCATGGGGGAATCAAAAACATTCAGTACTTC
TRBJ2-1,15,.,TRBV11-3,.,CASSPKGPVGNEQFF,TGTGCCAGCAGCCCGAAAGGCCCCGTGGGGAATGAGCAGTTCTTC
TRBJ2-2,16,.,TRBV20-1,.,CSARDPWDKNTGELFF,TGCAGTGCTAGAGATCCCTGGGACAAGAACACCGGGGAGCTGTTTTTT
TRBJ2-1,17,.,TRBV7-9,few,CASLGQGLADNYNEQFF,TGTGCCAGCCTGGGACAGGGACTAGCCGACAACTACAATGAGCAGTTCTTC
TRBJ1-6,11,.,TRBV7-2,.,CASSSNSPLHF,TGTGCCAGCAGCTCAAATTCACCCCTCCACTTT
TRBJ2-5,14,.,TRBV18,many,CASSLRGGQETQYF,TGTGCCAGCTCACTCAGAGGAGGGCAAGAGACCCAGTACTTC
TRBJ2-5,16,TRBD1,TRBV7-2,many,CASSLFGTGPPETQYF,TGTGCCAGCAGCTTATTTGGGACAGGTCCTCCAGAGACCCAGTACTTC
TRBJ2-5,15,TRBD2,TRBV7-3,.,CASSLAGGSQETQYF,TGTGCCAGCAGTCTAGCGGGGGGCTCCCAAGAGACCCAGTACTTC
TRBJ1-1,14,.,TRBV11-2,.,CASSLVGSNTEAFF,TGTGCCAGCAGCTTAGTCGGGTCGAACACTGAAGCTTTCTTT
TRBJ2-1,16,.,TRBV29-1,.,CSVEWDGGSSYNEQFF,TGCAGCGTTGAATGGGACGGGGGAAGCTCCTACAATGAGCAGTTCTTC
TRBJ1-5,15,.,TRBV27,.,CASSLLPPGGQPQHF,TGTGCCAGCAGTTTACTACCCCCCGGAGGTCAGCCCCAGCATTTT
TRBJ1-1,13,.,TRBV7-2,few,CASSSLRNTEAFF,TGTGCCAGCAGCTCCCTCCGGAACACTGAAGCTTTCTTT
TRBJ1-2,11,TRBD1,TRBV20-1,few,CSAKGAVGYTF,TGCAGTGCTAAGGGGGCGGTCGGCTACACCTTC
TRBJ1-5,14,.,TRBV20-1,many,CSARPGVSNQPQHF,TGCAGTGCTAGACCAGGGGTGAGCAATCAGCCCCAGCATTTT
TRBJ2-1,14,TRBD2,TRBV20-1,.,CSAREASGSNEQFF,TGCAGTGCTAGAGAGGCTAGCGGGAGCAATGAGCAGTTCTTC
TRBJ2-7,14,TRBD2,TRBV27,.,CASSPGTRTYEQYF,TGTGCCAGCAGTCCCGGGACTAGGACCTACGAGCAGTACTTC
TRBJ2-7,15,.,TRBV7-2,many,CASSFGLQALYEQYF,TGTGCCAGCAGCTTCGGATTACAGGCGCTTTACGAGCAGTACTTC
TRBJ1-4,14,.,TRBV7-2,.,CASSLAGTGEKLFF,TGTGCCAGCAGCTTAGCAGGGACGGGTGAAAAACTGTTTTTT
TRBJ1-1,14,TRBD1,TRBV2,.,CASSEGGGDTEAFF,TGTGCCAGCAGTGAGGGAGGGGGCGACACTGAAGCTTTCTTT
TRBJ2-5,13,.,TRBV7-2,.,CASSLSVDETQYF,TGTGCCAGCAGCTTAAGTGTAGATGAGACCCAGTACTTC
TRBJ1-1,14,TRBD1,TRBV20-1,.,CSARGDRGRTEAFF,TGCAGTGCTAGAGGAGACAGGGGAAGAACTGAAGCTTTCTTT
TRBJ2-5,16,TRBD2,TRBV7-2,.,CASSFLAGALRETQYF,TGTGCCAGCAGCTTCCTAGCGGGAGCCCTCCGGGAGACCCAGTACTTC
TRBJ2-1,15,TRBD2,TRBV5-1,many,CATSLSGVSYNEQFF,TGCGCCACCTCTCTAAGCGGGGTTTCCTACAATGAGCAGTTCTTC
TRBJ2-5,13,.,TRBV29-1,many,CSVLGESQETQYF,TGCAGCGTCCTAGGGGAAAGCCAAGAGACCCAGTACTTC
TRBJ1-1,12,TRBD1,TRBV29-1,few,CSGRTGGLEAFF,TGCAGCGGCCGGACAGGGGGCCTTGAAGCTTTCTTT
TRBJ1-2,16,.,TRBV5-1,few,CASSGEQGGLNYGYTF,TGCGCCAGCAGCGGAGAACAGGGAGGTCTTAACTATGGCTACACCTTC
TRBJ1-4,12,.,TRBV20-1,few,CSAGRTNEKLFF,TGCAGTGCCGGCAGGACAAATGAAAAACTGTTTTTT
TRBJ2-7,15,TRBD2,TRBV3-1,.,CASSQLGLADYEQYF,TGTGCCAGCAGCCAATTAGGACTAGCGGATTACGAGCAGTACTTC
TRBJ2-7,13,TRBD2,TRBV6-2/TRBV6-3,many,CASSGATSYEQYF,TGTGCCAGTAGCGGGGCGACCTCCTACGAGCAGTACTTC
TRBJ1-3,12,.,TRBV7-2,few,CASSLGWGTIYF,TGTGCCAGCAGCTTAGGGTGGGGCACCATATATTTT
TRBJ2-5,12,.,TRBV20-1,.,CSARPGVETQYF,TGCAGTGCAAGACCGGGAGTGGAGACCCAGTACTTC
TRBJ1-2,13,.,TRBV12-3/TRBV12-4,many,CASSSGLWYGYTF,TGTGCCAGCAGTTCAGGACTGTGGTATGGCTACACCTTC
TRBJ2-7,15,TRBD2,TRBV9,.,CASSPRTSGGGEQYF,TGTGCCAGCAGCCCCCGGACTAGCGGGGGCGGGGAGCAGTACTTC